This T cell receptor beta chain was identified during a study of shared clonotypes between healthy human individuals. Study at large: Each donor contributed plates that comprised three CD4 naive, three CD4 memory, two CD8 naive and one CD8 memory.

V lost 2 bases and J 4 bases, leaving 8 bases between the germline ends. Germline V gene data show CDR1 as SEHNR and CDR2 as FQNEAQ (reference sequence). CDR3 size: 13 residues. Using immunoSEQ multiplex PCR, the repertoire was profiled, and TCRdb retains in-frame clones only, with some absent. In the table there are a few million clones, roughly 92% of which are singletons. Study-wide results and limits: Naive CD4 clonotype sharing across four donors was roughly 5%. What limited the represented genetic and exposure-history diversity was the small number of donors. Donor clonotype sharing was expected to depend on sequencing depth.

Remarks on this clone: Its antigen is undetermined.

The sample consisted of naive CD4+ T cells sorted from blood. Sample subset: CD45RA+ positively selected. J is TRBJ1-2 and V is TRBV7-9; tentatively, D is TRBD1 (5 bases). This sequence originates from a man between 18 and 29 years old in good health. The CDR3 sequence is CASSLNQGYGYTF. CDR3 coding DNA: TGTGCCAGCAGCTTAAACCAGGGCTATGGCTACACCTTC.